The 24 T cell receptor beta chains given below trace back to one sample, sequenced in a study of blood T cells in healthy people across ages. It was with a sample-barcoded 5' primer and a J-beta primer mix that a second PCR of roughly 6 to 12 cycles was run. TCRdb reprocessed the 5' RACE reads via MiXCR and lists one record per CDR3 protein. Here the sample spans 600,000 or so distinct CDR3 sequences, approximately 21% being singletons. Sequencing was done on a sample of blood. The origin of the receptors is a man aged 70-80 years in good health.

This clonotype was seen repeatedly, ten times or more. The chain links TRBV28 to TRBJ2-5; D not certain. The CDR3 loop spans 15 amino acids. Germline V CDR1 and CDR2: MDHEN, SYDVKM. V dropped 5 bases and J dropped 0 bases, with 13 bases sitting between them. In DNA, the CDR3 is TGTGCCAGCAGTACACCCGACGGCTACCAAGAGACCCAGTACTTC. Amino acids: CASSTPDGYQETQYF. The full variable domain, in which reference TRBV28 and TRBJ2-5 provide the parts outside the CDR3, is DVKVTQSSRYLVKRTGEKVFLECVQDMDHENMFWYRQDPGLGLRLIYFSYDVKMKEKGDIPEGYSVSREKKERFSLILESASTNQTSMYLCASSTPDGYQETQYFGPGTRLLVL.

CDR3: CASSYRKQNTEAFF. The CDR3 bases are TGTGCCAGCAGTTACCGGAAACAGAACACTGAAGCTTTCTTT. The chain joins TRBV6-2 or TRBV6-3 to TRBJ1-1; D remains ambiguous. The CDR3 consists of 14 residues. Trimming removed 2 bases from V and 1 base from J, with 8 bases in between. Germline assignment: CDR1 MNHEY and CDR2 SVGEGT.

This clonotype was found a few times. The rearrangement links TRBV25-1 to TRBJ1-4; TRBD1 agrees at 8 bases. The germline CDR1 and CDR2 sequences are MGHDK and SYGVNS. The ends lost 6 bases at V and 2 bases at J; junction bases unmatched: 8. The CDR3 extends over 16 amino acids. In DNA form, the CDR3 reads TGTGCCAGCAGAGACGACAGGGGCCTCACTAATGAAAAACTGTTTTTT. This encodes CASRDDRGLTNEKLFF.

This clonotype occurred a few times. The chain employs TRBV6-2 or TRBV6-3 and TRBJ2-7; D is perhaps TRBD1 or TRBD2 (5 bases each). The CDR3 runs 16 residues. Germline V lookup: CDR1 MNHEY, CDR2 SVGEGT. V lost 3 bases and J lost 0, with 15 bases in between. CDR3 in DNA: TGTGCCAGCAGTTATGAGGGACGGTTGGGCTCCTACGAGCAGTACTTC. Amino acid sequence: CASSYEGRLGSYEQYF.

This clonotype was observed a handful of times. The chain employs TRBV19 and TRBJ2-2; D gene ambiguous. The CDR3 totals 14 residues. CDR1 and CDR2 (germline): LNHDA, SQIVND (reference sequence). V lost 3 bases and J 1 base, leaving 6 bases between the germline ends. This chain's CDR3 is CASSILGNTGELFF. In DNA form, the CDR3 reads TGTGCCAGTAGTATTCTTGGGAACACCGGGGAGCTGTTTTTT.

This clonotype turned up a few times. This rearrangement joins TRBV30 to TRBJ2-5, with D hard to call. The V and J ends lost 5 bases and 2 bases respectively, with 3 bases between them. Germline V gene data show CDR1 as GTSNPN and CDR2 as SVGIG (reference sequence). The CDR3 runs to 10 residues. CDR3 in DNA: TGTGCCTGGGGGCAAGAGACCCAGTACTTC. Translating it yields CAWGQETQYF.

This clonotype was recorded a few times. The genes are TRBV2 and TRBJ2-1; weak D call: TRBD1 (5 bases). V was shortened by 7 bases and J by 4 bases, with 17 bases between the two germline ends. Germline CDR1 reads SNHLY; CDR2 reads FYNNEI. CDR3 length equals 15 residues. CDR3 residues: CASTPSRARYNEQFF. The CDR3 region has the DNA TGTGCCAGCACACCAAGCAGGGCGAGGTACAATGAGCAGTTCTTC.

The chain has TRBV19 and TRBJ1-2, with TRBD1 matching 9 bases. Germline V gives CDR1 LNHDA, CDR2 SQIVND (reference sequence). The CDR3 sequence is 17 residues long. V was clipped by 2 bases and J by 0 bases; unmatched bases: 7. The CDR3 spells CASSITDRGRANYGYTF. As DNA, the CDR3 is TGTGCCAGTAGTATAACGGACAGGGGTAGAGCTAACTATGGCTACACCTTC. Full variable domain (outside the CDR3, taken from reference TRBV19 and TRBJ1-2): DGGITQSPKYLFRKEGQNVTLSCEQNLNHDAMYWYRQDPGQGLRLIYYSQIVNDFQKGDIAEGYSVSREKKESFPLTVTSAQKNPTAFYLCASSITDRGRANYGYTFGSGTRLTVV.

This clonotype was observed a handful of times. V gene TRBV6-6 combines with J gene TRBJ2-3, with D possibly being TRBD2 (5 bases). Looked up from germline, CDR1 is MNHNY and CDR2 is SVGAGI (reference sequence). With 0 bases removed from V and 0 bases from J, the gap between germline ends came to 10 bases. This CDR3 region has 16 residues. The CDR3 loop reads CASSYSISGSTDTQYF. In DNA form, the CDR3 reads TGTGCCAGCAGTTACTCGATTTCGGGAAGCACAGATACGCAGTATTTT.

At least ten counts were recorded for this clonotype. This sequence joins TRBV13 and TRBJ2-5, with D maybe TRBD2 (6 bases). The V gene lost 3 bases and the J gene lost 0 bases, with 14 bases spanning the gap. The V gene's germline CDR1 is PRHDT and CDR2 FYEKMQ (reference sequence). This CDR3 contains 16 residues. In nucleotides, the CDR3 is TGTGCCAGCAGCTTCCAACTAGCCCCCCACCAAGAGACCCAGTACTTC. Its protein product is CASSFQLAPHQETQYF.

This clonotype has at least ten counts. One junction end does not reproduce the germline sequence, and a read error may be involved. The chain uses TRBV29-1 and TRBJ2-3, with TRBD2 matching over 7 bases. The CDR3 runs 14 residues. CDR1 SQVTM and CDR2 ANQGSEA come from the germline V gene. CDR3 DNA sequence: TGCAGCGTCGAAGGCCAGCGGGGAACAGATACGCAGTATTTT. Encoded protein: CSVEGQRGTDTQYF.

This chain links TRBV20-1 with TRBJ2-5; 8 bases fit TRBD2. CDR1 and CDR2 from the germline V gene are DFQATT and SNEGSKA (reference sequence). The CDR3 runs 14 residues. After removal of 1 base from V and 2 bases from J, the junction contained 3 bases not matched to a gene. The chain's CDR3 is CSARVGLGQETQYF. In DNA, the CDR3 is TGCAGTGCTAGAGTGGGACTAGGGCAAGAGACCCAGTACTTC.

The CDR3, as DNA: TGCGCCAGCAGCTTGGAGAATACCAGAGATACGCAGTATTTT. The encoded protein is CASSLENTRDTQYF. The chain uses TRBV5-1 and TRBJ2-3, with unresolved D. V was cut by 0 bases and J by 5 bases, with 10 bases left in between. CDR3 length equals 14 residues. The germline V gene has CDR1 SGHRS and CDR2 YFSETQ.

A few counts support this clonotype. The chain has TRBV6-2 or TRBV6-3 and TRBJ2-7; 9 positions match TRBD2. Germline CDR1 MNHEY, CDR2 SVGEGT. Trimming cost V 4 bases and J 4 bases; bases outside gene matches: 8. The CDR3 runs to 15 residues. The CDR3 loop is CASSSLAGNSYEQYF. The CDR3 nucleotides are TGTGCCAGCAGTTCCCTAGCGGGAAATTCATACGAGCAGTACTTC.

The table lists this clonotype with a few counts. CDR3 DNA: TGTGCCAGCAGCCCTTATACTGGAAACACCATATATTTT. Its protein product is CASSPYTGNTIYF. The genes are TRBV6-1 and TRBJ1-3, with D unclear. The CDR3 consists of 13 residues. The V gene lost 6 bases and the J gene lost 2 bases, with 8 bases spanning the gap. CDR1 is MNHNS, CDR2 SASEGT, per germline.

This rearrangement joins TRBV20-1 to TRBJ2-5, with D possibly matching TRBD1 (6 bases). Between the trimmed V and J ends, which lost 3 bases and 11 bases, there was a span of 19 bases. The CDR3 consists of 13 residues. The germline gives CDR1 DFQATT, CDR2 SNEGSKA (reference sequence). CDR3 in amino acids: CSASDSWAGEQYF. The CDR3 nucleotides are TGCAGTGCTAGTGACTCCTGGGCAGGGGAGCAGTACTTC.

This clonotype was counted at least ten times. CDR3 coding DNA: TGCAGTGCCGGCGGGCAGGCCTCCTACAATGAGCAGTTCTTC. Its protein is CSAGGQASYNEQFF. V usage is TRBV20-1 and J usage is TRBJ2-1, with a weak D call TRBD2 (5 bases). Deletions cut 6 bases from V and 0 bases from J, with 12 bases between. This CDR3 region has 14 residues. CDR1 is DFQATT, CDR2 SNEGSKA, per germline (reference sequence).

Concerning this clonotype itself: Given the absence of the conserved phenylalanine or tryptophan at the CDR3 end, a read error is likely. V gene TRBV5-1 combines with J gene TRBJ2-1; 9 nucleotides align to TRBD2. Germline V gene lookup returns CDR1 SGHRS and CDR2 YFSETQ. The CDR3 has 15 amino acids. J was trimmed by 1 base and V by 6 bases; bases with no gene match: 5. CDR3: CASNSGGLSYNEQFL. DNA of the CDR3: TGCGCCAGCAATAGCGGGGGCTTATCCTACAATGAGCAGTTCCTC.

This chain uses TRBV6-2 or TRBV6-3 with TRBJ2-6; D unclear. Germline-derived CDR1 and CDR2 are MNHEY and SVGEGT. The CDR3 totals 17 residues. Between the trimmed V and J ends, which lost 7 bases and 0 bases, there was a span of 16 bases. The CDR3 loop is CASNKERPLSGANVLTF. The CDR3 nucleotides are TGTGCCAGCAACAAGGAGCGTCCCCTCTCTGGGGCCAACGTCCTGACTTTC.

The genes are TRBV6-5 and TRBJ2-5; no reliable D call. Gene TRBJ2-1 matches the end of the DNA better, so the J call may be wrong. The CDR3 loop spans 13 amino acids. CDR1 and CDR2 (germline): MNHEY, SVGAGI. The CDR3 loop reads CASSYPDTNEQFF. The CDR3 nucleotides are TGTGCCAGCAGTTACCCCGACACCAATGAGCAGTTCTTC.

This chain joins TRBV2 and TRBJ2-3; D gene ambiguous. This CDR3 region has 13 residues. Germline CDR1 reads SNHLY; CDR2 reads FYNNEI. V gave up 5 bases and J gave up 5 bases, with 11 bases separating them. CDR3 sequence reads: CASSSAGLDTQYF. The CDR3 DNA sequence: TGTGCCAGCAGTTCTGCAGGTCTAGATACGCAGTATTTT.

The chain employs TRBV29-1 and TRBJ2-5; the match to TRBD1 covers 7 bases. V lost 7 bases, J lost 2 bases, and 7 bases stayed unmatched. The CDR3 spans 13 residues. From germline, CDR1 is SQVTM and CDR2 ANQGSEA. The CDR3 protein is CSGGPGQQETQYF. The CDR3 region has the DNA TGCAGCGGAGGACCGGGACAGCAAGAGACCCAGTACTTC.

This clonotype has just a few counts. The rearrangement uses TRBV20-1 and TRBJ2-5; the D is unclear. Judging by the DNA end, TRBJ2-7 fits better; the J call may be wrong. CDR1 is DFQATT, CDR2 SNEGSKA, per germline (reference sequence). This CDR3 has 14 residues. The CDR3 DNA sequence: TGCAGTGCTAGAGAGGCTATGCATACCTACGAGCAGTACTTC. Its protein is CSAREAMHTYEQYF.

The V gene is TRBV5-1, the J gene TRBJ2-3; a possible D gene is TRBD2 (6 bases). V was clipped by 4 bases and J by 5 bases, with 17 bases between them. The CDR3 has 15 amino acids. Per germline, CDR1 SGHRS and CDR2 YFSETQ. The CDR3 region is CASSPLGSSLDTQYF. DNA for the CDR3: TGCGCCAGCAGCCCCCTCGGGAGCTCTCTAGATACGCAGTATTTT.